These 18 T cell receptor beta chains share one sample of origin, sequenced in a study of siplizumab effects on memory and regulatory T cells (dated by TCRdb to 2018 to 2020). The library was obtained by the immunoSEQ multiplex PCR assay. This immuneACCESS table, as held by TCRdb, lists in-frame sequences with V and J called but not all clones. Of the missing ones, under half trace to an unresolved V gene in checked studies; the others have no known cause. The sample has tens of thousands of clones on record, over 85% of them singletons. Roughly 38% of the sample is held by the ten biggest clonotypes. Specimen: CD8+ T cells sorted from blood. The receptors originated from a human donor in good health.

V is TRBV4-3 and J is TRBJ1-5; no clear D gene. With 0 bases removed from V and 3 bases from J, the gap between germline ends came to 9 bases. Germline V lookup: CDR1 LGHNA, CDR2 YSLEER. CDR3 length equals 15 residues. CDR3 in DNA: TGCGCCAGCAGCCAAGATCTAAGCTACAATCAGCCCCAGCATTTT. Amino acid sequence: CASSQDLSYNQPQHF.

V usage is TRBV29-1 and J usage is TRBJ2-7; 9 bases agree with TRBD1. This CDR3 contains 13 residues. The germline CDR1 and CDR2 sequences are SQVTM and ANQGSEA. Unmatched junction bases numbered 5, after V lost 4 bases and J lost 4 bases. The CDR3 sequence is CSVVSDRGYEQYF. CDR3 nucleotides: TGCAGCGTTGTTTCCGACAGGGGGTACGAGCAGTACTTC.

V is TRBV6-1 and J is TRBJ2-7; TRBD2 is a possible D gene (6 bases). The germline V and J ends were trimmed by 2 bases and 6 bases, with 11 bases remaining between them. Germline CDR1 MNHNS, CDR2 SASEGT. The CDR3 has 13 residues. Here the CDR3 DNA reads TGTGCCAGCAGTGAACCCGGAGGGGCCGAGCAGTACTTC. It is translated as CASSEPGGAEQYF.

The V and J genes are TRBV6-5 and TRBJ2-3; 9 bases map to TRBD2. In germline, CDR1 is MNHEY, CDR2 SVGAGI. V lost 8 bases and J lost 2; bases outside the gene matches: 8. The CDR3 runs to 15 residues. CDR3 DNA: TGTGCCAGCGGGGTACTAGCGGGTCTCACAGATACGCAGTATTTT. Translated, it gives CASGVLAGLTDTQYF.

The CDR3 nucleotides read TGTGCCACCCGAGCGGGAACAACCAATGAGCAGTTCTTC. This gives the protein CATRAGTTNEQFF. The chain links TRBV7-9 to TRBJ2-1; the match to TRBD2 covers 7 bases. V lost 10 bases and J lost 6; bases outside the gene matches: 9. The CDR3 sequence is 13 residues long. Germline V gives CDR1 SEHNR, CDR2 FQNEAQ (reference sequence).

As DNA, the CDR3 is TGTGCCAGCAGCTCGCAAATAAATCCGGGACAGGCCTATGGCTACACCTTC. The encoded protein is CASSSQINPGQAYGYTF. The chain uses TRBV7-9 and TRBJ1-2; 8 bases are a match to TRBD1. The germline CDR1 and CDR2 sequences are SEHNR and FQNEAQ (reference sequence). Losses at the gene ends were 4 bases for V and 4 bases for J; bases not matched to a gene: 14. The CDR3 sequence is 17 residues long.

V and J are TRBV18 and TRBJ1-1; D not certain. Germline lookup yields CDR1 KGHSH and CDR2 LQKENI. Trimming left V 3 bases short and J 4 bases short, with 18 bases between. The CDR3 runs 16 residues. The CDR3 is CASSPQPLGATTEAFF. Here the CDR3 DNA reads TGTGCCAGCTCACCTCAACCCCTGGGTGCGACCACTGAAGCTTTCTTT.

The chain has TRBV28 and TRBJ2-2, with a weak D call TRBD2 (5 bases). The CDR3 has 15 residues. CDR1 and CDR2 from the germline V gene are MDHEN and SYDVKM. Trimming shortened V by 1 base and J by 7 bases, and 13 bases separated the two germline ends. In nucleotides, the CDR3 is TGTGCCAGCAGTTTATATGCTAGCTTGAACGGGGAGCTGTTTTTT. Amino acid sequence: CASSLYASLNGELFF.

A few counts support this clone. The chain is built from TRBV27 and TRBJ1-5; D perhaps matches TRBD1 (6 bases). The CDR3 is 14 residues long. Germline assignment: CDR1 MNHEY and CDR2 SMNVEV (reference sequence). Trimming removed 6 bases at V and 4 bases at J, with 13 bases between. Here the CDR3 reads CASRPGGSNQPQHF. CDR3 sequence (DNA): TGTGCCAGCAGGCCCGGGGGCTCAAATCAGCCCCAGCATTTT.

The chain links TRBV4-2 to TRBJ1-2, with 10 nucleotides matching TRBD1. After removal of 1 base from V and 4 bases from J, the junction contained 3 bases not matched to a gene. CDR1 and CDR2 from the germline V gene are LGHNA and YNFKEQ. This CDR3 region has 15 residues. Here the CDR3 DNA reads TGTGCCAGCAGCCAAGCGACAGGGGGCGGCTATGGCTACACCTTC. Translated, it gives CASSQATGGGYGYTF.

This chain connects TRBV11-3 to TRBJ2-1, with TRBD2 identical over 7 bases. Germline V gene data show CDR1 as SGHNT and CDR2 as YENEEA. The CDR3 is made up of 18 amino acids. The V gene end was trimmed by 1 base and the J gene end by 8 bases; junction bases not matched to a gene: 17. DNA of the CDR3: TGTGCCAGCAGCTTAGCAATTGGTCCGAGGGAGGGCCGGTATGAGCAGTTCTTC. This sequence encodes CASSLAIGPREGRYEQFF.

J is TRBJ2-7 and V is TRBV9; D is undetermined. Looked up from germline, CDR1 is SGDLS and CDR2 is YYNGEE. This CDR3 has 12 residues. V was cut by 3 bases and J by 6 bases, with 10 bases left in between. In DNA form, the CDR3 reads TGTGCCAGCAGCGGCGATTCGCGCGAGCAGTACTTC. This translates into CASSGDSREQYF.

This chain connects TRBV5-1 to TRBJ2-1, with D possibly being TRBD2 (6 bases). The CDR3 runs 15 residues. Germline V gives CDR1 SGHRS, CDR2 YFSETQ. The V end lost 0 bases, the J end lost 8 bases, and 15 bases lay between the germline ends. The CDR3 sequence is CASSLGGRTTHEQFF. CDR3 nucleotides: TGCGCCAGCAGCTTGGGGGGGAGGACCACCCATGAGCAGTTCTTC.

This clone occurred once. V is TRBV27 and J is TRBJ1-2, with 10 bases lining up with TRBD1. The CDR3 spans 16 residues. Unmatched junction bases numbered 9, after V lost 5 bases and J lost 3 bases. Per the germline V gene, CDR1 is MNHEY and CDR2 is SMNVEV (reference sequence). The CDR3: CASSEMTGGLYYGYTF. The CDR3 coding sequence is TGTGCCAGCAGTGAGATGACAGGGGGCCTATACTATGGCTACACCTTC.

The rearrangement joins TRBV7-6 to TRBJ2-7; 8 bases fit TRBD1. J lost 5 bases, V lost 6 bases, and 15 bases had no gene match. There are 16 residues in the CDR3. Germline lookup yields CDR1 SGHVS and CDR2 FNYEAQ. DNA of the CDR3: TGTGCCAGCAGTCCTAGTTTCGCGGACAGGGACCACGAGCAGTACTTC. This sequence encodes CASSPSFADRDHEQYF.

This clone occurred once. A junction end diverges from the germline sequence, so it may reflect a read error. The chain carries TRBV7-7 and TRBJ2-2; D remains ambiguous. This CDR3 is 13 amino acids long. Germline V gives CDR1 SSHAT, CDR2 FNYEAQ (reference sequence). CDR3 sequence: CASSPQSSGELFF. CDR3 sequence (DNA): TGTGCTAGCAGCCCCCAAAGCTCCGGGGAGCTGTTTTTT.

V and J are TRBV9 and TRBJ1-5; D gene unclear. The CDR3 spans 14 residues. V was shortened by 4 bases and J by 0 bases, with 8 bases between the two germline ends. Germline assignment: CDR1 SGDLS and CDR2 YYNGEE. The CDR3 loop is CASSISDSNQPQHF. CDR3 DNA sequence: TGTGCCAGCAGCATCTCCGATAGCAATCAGCCCCAGCATTTT.

The chain combines TRBV5-6 with TRBJ2-3; perhaps TRBD1 as D (8 bases). V dropped 5 bases and J dropped 2 bases, with 18 bases sitting between them. In germline, CDR1 is SGHDT, CDR2 YYEEEE. This CDR3 comprises 16 residues. Here the CDR3 DNA reads TGTGCCAGCAGATTCACAGGGGGAGGGGTCACAGATACGCAGTATTTT. Amino acids: CASRFTGGGVTDTQYF.